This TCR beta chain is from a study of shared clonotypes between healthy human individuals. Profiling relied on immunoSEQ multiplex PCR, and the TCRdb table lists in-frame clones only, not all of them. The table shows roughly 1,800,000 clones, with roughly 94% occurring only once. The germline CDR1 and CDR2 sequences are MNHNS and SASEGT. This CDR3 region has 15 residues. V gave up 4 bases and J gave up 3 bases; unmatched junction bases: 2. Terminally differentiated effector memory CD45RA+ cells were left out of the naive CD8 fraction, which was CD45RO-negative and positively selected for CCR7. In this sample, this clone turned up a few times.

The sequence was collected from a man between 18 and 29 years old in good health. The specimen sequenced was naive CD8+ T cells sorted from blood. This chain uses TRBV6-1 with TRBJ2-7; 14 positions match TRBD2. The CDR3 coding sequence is TGTGCCAGCAGTGGGGGACTAGCGGGGGACTACGAGCAGTACTTC. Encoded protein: CASSGGLAGDYEQYF.